The rows below give T cell receptor beta chains drawn from one sample of a study of blood T cell repertoires in COVID-19. TCRdb keeps only in-frame clones here, not all; method: immunoSEQ multiplex PCR. The sample holds some 280,000 clones; just under 85% are singletons and the top ten take around 4.2%. Input material: peripheral blood. Receptors were obtained from a woman aged 50 to 60 with active or convalescent COVID-19. CDR3s include the opening cysteine and the closing phenylalanine or tryptophan. Fields, in order: V gene, clone size, J gene, D gene, CDR3 DNA, CDR3 protein. D genes are given only for firm matches. The size of a clone is reported for some rows only, either as once, few or many, or as a class for expanded clones.

V: TRBV19; size: .; J: TRBJ2-2; D: TRBD1; DNA: TGTGCCAGTATGCAGGGGGCCCCGAACACCGGGGAGCTGTTTTTT; CDR3: CASMQGAPNTGELFF
V: TRBV6-5; size: .; J: TRBJ2-7; D: TRBD2; DNA: TGTGCCAGCAGGCCCTCGAGGACTAGCGGCTACGAGCAGTACTTC; CDR3: CASRPSRTSGYEQYF
V: TRBV10-3; size: .; J: TRBJ1-2; D: TRBD1; DNA: TGTGCCATCAGTGAGTCACAGGGGGCATACTATGGCTACACCTTC; CDR3: CAISESQGAYYGYTF
V: TRBV15; size: .; J: TRBJ1-1; D: .; DNA: TGTGCCACCAGACCAGGTGGGGGGGTTACTGAAGCTTTCTTT; CDR3: CATRPGGGVTEAFF
V: TRBV7-8; size: .; J: TRBJ1-5; D: .; DNA: TGTGCCAGCAGCCCCGCGACAGTTAACAATCAGCCCCAGCATTTT; CDR3: CASSPATVNNQPQHF
V: TRBV7-8; size: once; J: TRBJ1-1; D: .; DNA: TGTGCCAGCAGCTTGGGGGGAAGCACTGAAGCTTTCTTT; CDR3: CASSLGGSTEAFF
V: TRBV21-1; size: .; J: TRBJ2-3; D: .; DNA: TGTGCCAGCAGCCGTACACCGGGACTAGCGGGAGGTACAGATACGCAGTATTTT; CDR3: CASSRTPGLAGGTDTQYF
V: TRBV28; size: .; J: TRBJ1-1; D: .; DNA: TGTGCCAGCAGTTCCCCAGGGTCCCGTGGGAACACTGAAGCTTTCTTT; CDR3: CASSSPGSRGNTEAFF
V: TRBV5-1; size: .; J: TRBJ2-1; D: .; DNA: TGCGCCAGCAGCTTAGGGTCTCGAGCGGGTCACTACAATGAGCAGTTCTTC; CDR3: CASSLGSRAGHYNEQFF
V: TRBV19; size: .; J: TRBJ2-1; D: TRBD2; DNA: TGTGCCAGTAGTATCGGTCTAGCGGGAGGGCCTTACAATGAGCAGTTCTTC; CDR3: CASSIGLAGGPYNEQFF
V: TRBV30; size: .; J: TRBJ2-2; D: .; DNA: TGTGCCTGGCGACCTATAGCCTCCCCCGGGGAGCTGTTTTTT; CDR3: CAWRPIASPGELFF
V: TRBV21-1; size: .; J: TRBJ1-2; D: .; DNA: TGTGCCAGCAGCAATCTGGGGCCCTATGGCTACACCTTC; CDR3: CASSNLGPYGYTF
V: TRBV5-4; size: .; J: TRBJ1-4; D: .; DNA: TGTGCCAGCAGCACAGGGAATTCTAATGAAAAACTGTTTTTT; CDR3: CASSTGNSNEKLFF
V: TRBV7-8; size: .; J: TRBJ1-2; D: .; DNA: TGTGCCAGCGGGGGCGTAGATGGCTACACCTTC; CDR3: CASGGVDGYTF
V: TRBV15; size: .; J: TRBJ2-1; D: TRBD2; DNA: TGTGCCACCAGCAGAGTTGGGACTAGCGCGTACAATGAGCAGTTCTTC; CDR3: CATSRVGTSAYNEQFF
V: TRBV19; size: .; J: TRBJ1-4; D: .; DNA: TGTGCCAGTAGTACCAGCGGGGGCCGGGAAAAACTGTTTTTT; CDR3: CASSTSGGREKLFF
V: TRBV2; size: .; J: TRBJ1-4; D: .; DNA: TGTGCCAGCAGTGAGGGGGCCCTAAGGGAAAAACTGTTTTTT; CDR3: CASSEGALREKLFF
V: TRBV28; size: few; J: TRBJ2-1; D: .; DNA: TGTGCCAGCAGTTCGTACCGAGGCAGGGGGAGCGGGAATGAGCAGTTCTTC; CDR3: CASSSYRGRGSGNEQFF